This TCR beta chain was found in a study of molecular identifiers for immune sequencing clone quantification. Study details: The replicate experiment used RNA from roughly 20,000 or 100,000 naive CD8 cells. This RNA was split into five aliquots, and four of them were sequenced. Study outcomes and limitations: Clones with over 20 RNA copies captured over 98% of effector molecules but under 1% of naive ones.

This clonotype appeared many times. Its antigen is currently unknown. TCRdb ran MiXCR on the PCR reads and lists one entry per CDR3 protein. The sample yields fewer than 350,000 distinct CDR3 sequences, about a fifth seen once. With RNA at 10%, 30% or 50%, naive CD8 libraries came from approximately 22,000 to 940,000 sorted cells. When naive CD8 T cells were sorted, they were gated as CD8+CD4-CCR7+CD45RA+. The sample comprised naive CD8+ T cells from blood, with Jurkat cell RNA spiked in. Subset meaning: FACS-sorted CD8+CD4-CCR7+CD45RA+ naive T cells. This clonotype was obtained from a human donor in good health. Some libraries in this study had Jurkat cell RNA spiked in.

The CDR3 bases are TGTGCCAGCAGCCCATGGGACACCTCCTACGAGCAGTACTTC. Its protein is CASSPWDTSYEQYF. The chain uses TRBV5-6 and TRBJ2-7, with D possibly TRBD1 on 6 matching bases. Trimming took 4 bases from V and 0 from J, leaving 11 bases between them. The V gene's germline CDR1 is SGHDT and CDR2 YYEEEE. The CDR3 consists of 14 residues.